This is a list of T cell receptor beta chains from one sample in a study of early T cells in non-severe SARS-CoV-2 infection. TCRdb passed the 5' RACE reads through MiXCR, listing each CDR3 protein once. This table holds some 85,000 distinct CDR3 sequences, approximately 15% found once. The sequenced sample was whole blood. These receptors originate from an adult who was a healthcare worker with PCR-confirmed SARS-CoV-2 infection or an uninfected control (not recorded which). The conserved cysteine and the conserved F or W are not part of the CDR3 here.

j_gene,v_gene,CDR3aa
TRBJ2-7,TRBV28,ASSPGTFSYEQY
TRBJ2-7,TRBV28,ASTLHGGGQGVLHEQY
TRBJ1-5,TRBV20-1,SARDNNQPQH
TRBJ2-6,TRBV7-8,ASSLGVAGTSGANVLT
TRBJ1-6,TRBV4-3,ASSQDGAGLDSPLH
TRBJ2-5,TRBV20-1,SATGNQETQY
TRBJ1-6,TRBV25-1,ASKGASSYNSPLH
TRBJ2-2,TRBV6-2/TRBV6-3,ASSYSRPQGTGELF
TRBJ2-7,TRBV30,AWSLGQGKSYEQY
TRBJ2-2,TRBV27,ASSFDSLRTGELF
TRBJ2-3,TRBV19,ASSTLLTGLGGTQY
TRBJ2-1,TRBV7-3,ASSLSMVAEQF
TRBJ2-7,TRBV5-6,ASSLHRAYEQY
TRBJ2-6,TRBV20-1,SARGASGANVLT
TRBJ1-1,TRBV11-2,ASSSIWGRGNTEAF
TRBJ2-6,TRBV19,ASTPAGRVFSGANVLT
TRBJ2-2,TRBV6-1,ASSEVSTGELF
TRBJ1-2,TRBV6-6,ASSSVGRGGDGYT
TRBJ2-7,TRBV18,ASSPPGPPTHRWQY
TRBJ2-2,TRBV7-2,ASSPSIPRELF
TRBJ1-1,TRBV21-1,ASSKVQRTPNTEAF
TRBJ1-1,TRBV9,ASSVAPQGLGGAF
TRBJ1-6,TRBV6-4,ASSDSGNSPLH
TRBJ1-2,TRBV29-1,SVEAGGSRGYT
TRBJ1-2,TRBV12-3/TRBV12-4,AFYARGGYT
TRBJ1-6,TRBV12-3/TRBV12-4,ASSRKGGYNSPLH
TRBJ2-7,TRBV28,ASSRPFTPEQY
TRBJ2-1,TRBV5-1,ASSLLNLYNEQF
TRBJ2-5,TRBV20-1,SASGQGLRETQY
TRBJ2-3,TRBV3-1,ASSQGEQARATDTQY
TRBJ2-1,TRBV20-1,SAREWTDYNEQF
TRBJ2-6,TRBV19,ASSRSTGANVLT
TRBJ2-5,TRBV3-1,ASSQAKTQY
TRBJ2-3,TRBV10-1,ASGKDTQY
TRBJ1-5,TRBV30,AWSPLGTQNQPQH
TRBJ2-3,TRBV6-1,ASSDAPSVWSTDTQY
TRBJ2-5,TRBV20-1,SAPPAGLPQETQY
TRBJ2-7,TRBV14,ASSQFDTSSYEQY
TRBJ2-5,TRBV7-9,ASSLSSRGAGETQY
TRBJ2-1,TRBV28,ASSLAEFTYNEQF
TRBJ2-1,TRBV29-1,SAVGVRANEQF
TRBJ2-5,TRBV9,ASSVEAFQQAETQY
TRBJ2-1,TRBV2,ASSDGRGRGGPNEQF
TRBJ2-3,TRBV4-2,ASSPVPSGGTRGPDTQY
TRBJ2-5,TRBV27,ASSLREARETQY
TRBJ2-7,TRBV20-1,SARSGDRSYEQY
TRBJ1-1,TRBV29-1,SVGGPEAF
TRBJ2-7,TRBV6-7,ASSCLKDEQY
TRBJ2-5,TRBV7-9,ASTRGQRIETQY
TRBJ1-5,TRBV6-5,ASSSRDRGRDQPQH
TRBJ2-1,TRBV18,ASSPFGQGSNEQF
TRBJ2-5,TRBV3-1,ASSQGQVQETQY
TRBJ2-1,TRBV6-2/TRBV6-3,ASSKWNLAVLRWVQNEQF
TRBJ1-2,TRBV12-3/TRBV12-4,ASTIRQGAQGYT
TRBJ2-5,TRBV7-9,ASSPNSSGGRGYQETQY
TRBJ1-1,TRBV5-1,ASSTRGVPDTEAF
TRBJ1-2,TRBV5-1,ASSPRQSTSNYGYT
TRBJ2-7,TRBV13,ASSLWGVYEQY
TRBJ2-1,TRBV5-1,ASSPNAGLAKDEQF